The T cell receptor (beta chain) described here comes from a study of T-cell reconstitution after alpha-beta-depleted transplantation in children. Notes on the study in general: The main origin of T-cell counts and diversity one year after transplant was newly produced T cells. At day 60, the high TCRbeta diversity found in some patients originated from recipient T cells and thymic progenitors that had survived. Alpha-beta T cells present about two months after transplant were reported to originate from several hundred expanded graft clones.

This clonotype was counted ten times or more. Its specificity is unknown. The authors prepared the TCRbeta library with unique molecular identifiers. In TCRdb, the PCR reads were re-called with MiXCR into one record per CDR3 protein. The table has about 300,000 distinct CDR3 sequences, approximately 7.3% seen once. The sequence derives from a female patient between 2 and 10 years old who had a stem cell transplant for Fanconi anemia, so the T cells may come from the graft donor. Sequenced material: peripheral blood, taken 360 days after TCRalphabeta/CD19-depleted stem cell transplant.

The CDR3 DNA reads TGCGCCAGCAGCTTGTTTTATGGGAACACTGAAGCTTTCTTT. Amino acids: CASSLFYGNTEAFF. The gene calls are TRBV5-1 and TRBJ1-1, with no clear D. The CDR3 is made up of 14 amino acids. The germline gives CDR1 SGHRS, CDR2 YFSETQ. V gave up 1 base and J gave up 1 base, with 8 bases separating them.